This T cell receptor beta chain appears in the sequencing data of a study of T-cell reconstitution after alpha-beta-depleted transplantation in children. Study-level results: After one year, T-cell counts and TCRbeta diversity mostly came from new T cells. Where alpha-beta T cells came from about two months after transplant was reportedly several hundred expanded graft clones.

This clonotype was picked up a small number of times. No antigen is known for it. Unique molecular identifiers were incorporated when the TCRbeta library was constructed. MiXCR, applied by TCRdb to the PCR reads, yields one record per CDR3 protein. The top ten hold roughly 27% of the sample, which has about a million distinct CDR3 sequences, about 31% seen once. The receptor's source is a boy less than two years old who had a stem cell transplant for SCID, so the T cells may come from the graft donor. The material was PBMCs, mostly from graft donor cells, obtained 360 days after TCRalphabeta/CD19-depleted stem cell transplant.

CDR3 nucleotide sequence: TGTGCCACCAGCACGAGACAGGGGAGGGGGGAGCAGTACTTC. Translating it yields CATSTRQGRGEQYF. This chain links TRBV15 with TRBJ2-7; D is possibly TRBD1 (8 bases). Germline V gene sequence: CDR1 LNHNV, CDR2 YYDKDF (reference sequence). CDR3 length: 14 residues. The V end was cut by 4 bases, the J end by 7 bases, with 17 bases between.